Below are 5 T cell receptor beta chains sequenced from a single sample in a study of T cells in Graves' hyperthyroidism and ophthalmopathy. Template material for amplifying TCR beta CDR3 regions consisted of RNA transcripts. The HTBI primer set served for first-round RT-PCR of the TCR CDR3. TCRdb reanalysed the multiplex PCR reads using MiXCR and keeps one entry per CDR3 protein. The table records some 440,000 distinct CDR3 sequences, more than 15% of them present only once. Sample: blood. The receptors here all came from a woman younger than 30 with Graves' hyperthyroidism.

V usage is TRBV20-1 and J usage is TRBJ1-6; D is unresolved. The V end was cut by 1 base, the J end by 4 bases, with 14 bases between. CDR1 is DFQATT and CDR2 is SNEGSKA in the germline V gene (reference sequence). CDR3 length: 16 amino acids. CDR3 DNA: TGCAGTGCTAGAGTCCCGGTGGGAGGTTATAATTCACCCCTCCACTTT. This codes for CSARVPVGGYNSPLHF.

This clonotype was counted only a few times. The chain couples TRBV27 to TRBJ2-7, with D uncertain. This CDR3 is 15 amino acids long. With 10 bases removed from V and 6 bases from J, the gap between germline ends came to 25 bases. CDR1 MNHEY and CDR2 SMNVEV come from the germline V gene (reference sequence). CDR3 amino acids: CATRGTHEEIGEQYF. The CDR3 DNA follows: TGTGCCACCCGAGGAACCCACGAGGAGATCGGCGAGCAGTACTTC.

Only one count was recorded for this clonotype. The genes are TRBV12-3 or TRBV12-4 and TRBJ2-7, with 9 positions matching TRBD1. CDR3 length equals 17 residues. After removal of 1 base from V and 2 bases from J, the junction contained 9 bases not matched to a gene. The chain's CDR3 is CASSLGAIRDRAYEQYF. For the CDR3, the DNA is TGTGCCAGCAGTTTAGGGGCAATCCGGGACAGGGCCTACGAGCAGTACTTC.

This clonotype was seen a single time. The V gene is TRBV7-3, the J gene TRBJ1-2; D is perhaps TRBD1 (6 bases). Germline V lookup: CDR1 SGHTA, CDR2 FQGTGA. The CDR3 has 16 amino acids. V lost 2 bases and J 4 bases, leaving 17 bases between the germline ends. In DNA form, the CDR3 reads TGTGCCAGCAGCTTACGGGGCCGGGACACTTCCTATGGCTACACCTTC. Translating gives CASSLRGRDTSYGYTF. Based on the CDR3 plus reference TRBV7-3 and TRBJ1-2, the full variable domain is GAGVSQTPSNKVTEKGKYVELRCDPISGHTALYWYRQSLGQGPEFLIYFQGTGAADDSGLPNDRFFAVRPEGSVSTLKIQRTERGDSAVYLCASSLRGRDTSYGYTFGSGTRLTVV.

A word on this clonotype: A read error may produce the germline difference seen at one junction end. The chain carries TRBV24-1 and TRBJ1-5; D remains unclear. Germline loops: CDR1 KGHDR, CDR2 SFDVKD. The CDR3 sequence is 14 residues long. CDR3 in amino acids: CASSLSGGRQPQHF. DNA of the CDR3: TGTGCCAGCAGTTTATCGGGAGGGCGCCAGCCCCAGCATTTT.